Listed below are T cell receptor beta chains from one sample, sequenced in a study of blood T cells in healthy people across ages. TCRdb called the 5' RACE reads again in MiXCR, with one record for every CDR3 protein. The repertoire holds 1,500,000 or so distinct CDR3 sequences, with roughly 59% as singletons. Sequenced input: blood. These receptors came from a man aged 18 to 30 in good health. The CDR3 runs from the conserved cysteine through the conserved F or W. A D gene is named only where the DNA matches it firmly. Not all rows give a size; the values are once, few, many and, for expanded clones, a class.

NA,NA,TRBJ2-3,TRBV5-5,14,CASSSLGPTDTQYF,TGTGCCAGCAGCTCCCTAGGGCCTACAGATACGCAGTATTTT
NA,NA,TRBJ2-7,TRBV6-6,13,CASRLRVGYEQYF,TGTGCCAGCAGATTAAGGGTAGGCTACGAGCAGTACTTC
NA,NA,TRBJ1-2,TRBV3-1,15,CASSQGIGRIYGYTF,TGTGCCAGCAGCCAAGGGATAGGAAGGATCTATGGCTACACCTTC
NA,NA,TRBJ2-7,TRBV27,14,CASSLVGRFHEQYF,TGTGCCAGCAGCCTGGTGGGCAGGTTCCACGAGCAGTACTTC
NA,TRBD1,TRBJ2-1,TRBV9,18,CASSVAEGTGLSYNEQFF,TGTGCCAGCAGCGTAGCTGAGGGGACAGGGCTATCCTACAATGAGCAGTTCTTC
NA,TRBD2,TRBJ2-1,TRBV12-3/TRBV12-4,16,CASSFPGGETNNEQFF,TGTGCCAGCAGTTTTCCCGGGGGGGAGACGAACAATGAGCAGTTCTTC
few,NA,TRBJ2-4,TRBV20-1,15,CSARDLQGFKNIQYF,TGCAGTGCTAGAGACTTACAGGGATTCAAAAACATTCAGTACTTC
NA,NA,TRBJ2-7,TRBV29-1,12,CSVESVGDEQYF,TGCAGCGTTGAAAGTGTCGGCGACGAGCAGTACTTC
NA,NA,TRBJ2-5,TRBV15,15,CATSRDQVGGETQYF,TGTGCCACCAGCAGAGATCAAGTGGGCGGGGAGACCCAGTACTTC
NA,TRBD2,TRBJ2-5,TRBV12-3/TRBV12-4,15,CASSFAGLEKETQYF,TGTGCCAGCAGTTTCGCGGGACTAGAAAAAGAGACCCAGTACTTC
NA,NA,TRBJ2-7,TRBV7-2,14,CASSLEVGVHEQYF,TGTGCCAGCAGCTTAGAGGTGGGGGTGCACGAGCAGTACTTC
few,NA,TRBJ2-3,TRBV10-3,16,CAISESWGRITDTQYF,TGTGCCATCAGTGAGTCTTGGGGCAGAATCACAGATACGCAGTATTTT
few,NA,TRBJ2-3,TRBV5-1,16,CASSFLGLPGTDTQYF,TGCGCCAGCAGCTTTTTGGGCCTACCAGGGACAGATACGCAGTATTTT
NA,TRBD2,TRBJ2-1,TRBV27,16,CASSLQGLAGDNEQFF,TGTGCCAGCAGTTTACAGGGACTAGCGGGAGACAATGAGCAGTTCTTC
NA,NA,TRBJ2-3,TRBV21-1,17,CASSTRPGQNFLDTQYF,TGTGCCAGCAGCACGAGACCGGGACAGAATTTTTTGGATACGCAGTATTTT
few,TRBD2,TRBJ2-1,TRBV20-1,15,CSARGDSGGRDEQFF,TGCAGTGCTAGAGGTGATAGCGGGGGGCGCGATGAGCAGTTCTTC
NA,NA,TRBJ2-4,TRBV12-5,15,CASGQRGKAKNIQYF,TGTGCTAGTGGCCAGAGGGGGAAGGCCAAAAACATTCAGTACTTC
NA,NA,TRBJ2-3,TRBV6-5,16,CASSSPASDPTDTQYF,TGTGCCAGCAGTTCCCCGGCTAGCGACCCCACAGATACGCAGTATTTT
NA,NA,TRBJ2-5,TRBV7-9,14,CASSLDGGWETQYF,TGTGCCAGCAGCCTAGACGGAGGCTGGGAGACCCAGTACTTC
NA,NA,TRBJ1-1,TRBV4-1,15,CASSLRDGTDTEAFF,TGCGCCAGCAGCCTCCGAGATGGCACGGACACTGAAGCTTTCTTT
few,TRBD2,TRBJ2-5,TRBV7-8,12,CASSLGGKTQYF,TGTGCCAGCAGTCTGGGGGGGAAGACCCAGTACTTC
NA,NA,TRBJ1-3,TRBV7-9,16,CASSSSGGEVGNTIYF,TGTGCCAGCAGCTCCTCCGGAGGGGAGGTTGGAAACACCATATATTTT
once,NA,TRBJ1-2,TRBV20-1,16,CSARSRGPGTSYGYTF,TGCAGTGCTAGATCGCGCGGTCCCGGGACCTCCTATGGCTACACCTTC
NA,TRBD2,TRBJ2-2,TRBV29-1,12,CSVSSGPGELFF,TGCAGCGTTTCTAGCGGGCCCGGGGAGCTGTTTTTT
NA,NA,TRBJ2-6,TRBV20-1,13,CSAKGAGANVLTF,TGCAGTGCCAAAGGGGCCGGGGCCAACGTCCTGACTTTC
NA,NA,TRBJ2-7,TRBV12-3/TRBV12-4,17,CASSLGGQGTRSYEQYF,TGTGCCAGCAGTTTAGGGGGGCAGGGGACCAGAAGCTACGAGCAGTACTTC
few,NA,TRBJ2-1,TRBV28,15,CASSRSDTSYNEQFF,TGTGCCAGCAGTCGGTCGGACACCTCCTACAATGAGCAGTTCTTC
few,NA,TRBJ2-5,TRBV7-2,14,CASSLEGFQETQYF,TGTGCCAGCAGCTTAGAGGGTTTCCAGGAGACCCAGTACTTC
NA,NA,TRBJ2-5,TRBV2,13,CASSDGGGETQYF,TGTGCCAGCAGTGACGGAGGCGGGGAGACCCAGTACTTC
NA,NA,TRBJ2-1,TRBV29-1,16,CSVGGVGAGAYNEQFF,TGCAGCGTTGGGGGGGTAGGGGCGGGTGCCTACAATGAGCAGTTCTTC
few,NA,TRBJ2-3,TRBV12-3/TRBV12-4,16,CASSLLGQGGTDTQYF,TGTGCCAGCAGTTTATTAGGCCAGGGAGGCACAGATACGCAGTATTTT
few,TRBD1,TRBJ1-4,TRBV6-5,13,CASSTDRGGKLFF,TGTGCCAGCAGTACGGACAGGGGGGGAAAACTGTTTTTT